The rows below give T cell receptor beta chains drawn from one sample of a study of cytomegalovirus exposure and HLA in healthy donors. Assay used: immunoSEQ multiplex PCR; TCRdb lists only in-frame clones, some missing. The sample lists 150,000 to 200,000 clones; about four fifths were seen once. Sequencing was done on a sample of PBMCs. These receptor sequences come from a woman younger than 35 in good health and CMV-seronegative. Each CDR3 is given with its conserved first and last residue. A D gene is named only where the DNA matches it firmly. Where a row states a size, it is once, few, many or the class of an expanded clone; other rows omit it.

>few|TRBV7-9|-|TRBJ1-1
CASSSDRLNTEAFF
TGTGCCAGCAGCTCTGACAGGCTGAACACTGAAGCTTTCTTT
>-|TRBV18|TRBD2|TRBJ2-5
CASSSTREGETQYF
TGTGCCAGCTCATCCACTAGGGAGGGAGAGACCCAGTACTTC
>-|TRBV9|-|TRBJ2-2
CASSVAGKNTGELFF
TGTGCCAGCAGCGTAGCGGGGAAGAACACCGGGGAGCTGTTTTTT
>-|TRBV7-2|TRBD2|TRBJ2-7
CASSGGLAGKYEQYF
TGTGCCAGCAGCGGGGGCCTAGCGGGTAAATACGAGCAGTACTTC
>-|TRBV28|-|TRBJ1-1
CASSLAGTKNTEAFF
TGTGCCAGCAGTTTAGCCGGGACAAAGAACACTGAAGCTTTCTTT
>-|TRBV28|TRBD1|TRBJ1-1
CASSLFNRGQGTEAFF
TGTGCCAGCAGTTTATTCAACAGGGGGCAGGGGACTGAAGCTTTCTTT
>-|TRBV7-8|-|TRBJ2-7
CASSSDSNYEQYF
TGTGCCAGCAGCTCGGACAGTAACTACGAGCAGTACTTC
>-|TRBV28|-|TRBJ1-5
CASRQVYSNQPQHF
TGTGCCAGCCGACAGGTCTATAGCAATCAGCCCCAGCATTTT
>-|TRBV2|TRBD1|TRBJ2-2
CASSRDRATGELFF
TGTGCCAGCAGTCGAGACAGGGCAACCGGGGAGCTGTTTTTT
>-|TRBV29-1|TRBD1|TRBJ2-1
CSVGDRDYNEQFF
TGCAGCGTTGGGGACAGGGACTACAATGAGCAGTTCTTC
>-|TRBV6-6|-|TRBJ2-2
CASSPHGAERGELFF
TGTGCCAGCAGTCCCCATGGAGCGGAGCGCGGGGAGCTGTTTTTT
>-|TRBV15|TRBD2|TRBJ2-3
CANLTSGNTDTQYF
TGTGCCAACTTAACTAGCGGGAACACAGATACGCAGTATTTT
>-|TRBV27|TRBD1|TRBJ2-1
CASSLSGQGWNNEQFF
TGTGCCAGCAGTTTATCGGGACAGGGCTGGAACAATGAGCAGTTCTTC
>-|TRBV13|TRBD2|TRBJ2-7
CASSPRGTYEQYF
TGTGCCAGCAGCCCGCGGGGGACCTACGAGCAGTACTTC
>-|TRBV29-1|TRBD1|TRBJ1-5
CSVGGQGGQPQHF
TGCAGCGTTGGTGGACAGGGAGGTCAGCCCCAGCATTTT
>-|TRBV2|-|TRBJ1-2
CASRGVLGNYGYTF
TGTGCCAGCAGGGGAGTCCTTGGTAACTATGGCTACACCTTC
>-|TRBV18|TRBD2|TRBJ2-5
CASSPGGGQETQYF
TGTGCCAGCTCACCAGGGGGGGGCCAAGAGACCCAGTACTTC
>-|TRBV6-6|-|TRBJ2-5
CASSPTLETQYF
TGTGCTAGCAGCCCGACTTTAGAGACCCAGTACTTC
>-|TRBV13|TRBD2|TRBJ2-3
CASLQEGRGLGFSDTQYF
TGTGCCAGCCTCCAGGAGGGGCGGGGACTAGGGTTCTCAGATACGCAGTATTTT
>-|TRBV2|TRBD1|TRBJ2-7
CASRRDRQGLSYEQYF
TGTGCCAGCAGGAGAGACCGACAGGGCCTCTCCTACGAGCAGTACTTC
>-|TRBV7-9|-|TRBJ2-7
CASSLAYLEGEQYF
TGTGCCAGCAGCTTAGCCTATCTTGAGGGAGAGCAGTACTTC
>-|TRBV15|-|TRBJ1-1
CATRSYMNTEAFF
TGTGCCACCAGATCGTACATGAACACTGAAGCTTTCTTT
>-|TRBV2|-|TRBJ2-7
CASSEGWTVETYEQYF
TGTGCCAGCAGTGAAGGGTGGACAGTCGAGACCTACGAGCAGTACTTC
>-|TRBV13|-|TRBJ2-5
CASSPAADGIQETQYF
TGTGCCAGCAGCCCGGCGGCGGACGGGATTCAAGAGACCCAGTACTTC
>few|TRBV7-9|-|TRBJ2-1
CASSGGSVEQFF
TGTGCCAGCAGCGGTGGTTCGGTTGAGCAGTTCTTC
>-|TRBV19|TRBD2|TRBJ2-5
CASRDSGSPRETQYF
TGTGCCAGTAGGGATAGCGGGAGTCCGAGAGAGACCCAGTACTTC
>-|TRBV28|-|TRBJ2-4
CASSLPGENIQYF
TGTGCCAGCAGTTTACCAGGGGAAAACATTCAGTACTTC
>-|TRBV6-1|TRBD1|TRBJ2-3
CASSSGQGAWDTQYF
TGTGCCAGCAGTTCCGGACAGGGGGCATGGGATACGCAGTATTTT
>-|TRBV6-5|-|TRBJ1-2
CASSYSISGHYGYTF
TGTGCCAGCAGTTACTCGATAAGCGGGCACTATGGCTACACCTTC
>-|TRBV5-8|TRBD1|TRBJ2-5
CASSVGTGIKETQYF
TGTGCCAGCAGCGTCGGGACAGGCATTAAAGAGACCCAGTACTTC
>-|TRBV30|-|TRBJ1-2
CAWSTAPTVYGYTF
TGTGCCTGGAGCACCGCCCCGACAGTCTATGGCTACACCTTC
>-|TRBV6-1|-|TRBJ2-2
CASRILLASGELFF
TGTGCCAGCAGGATTTTACTAGCTTCCGGGGAGCTGTTTTTT
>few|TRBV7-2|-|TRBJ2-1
CASSSNSRIPKNEQFF
TGTGCCAGCAGTTCCAATTCCCGTATCCCTAAGAATGAGCAGTTCTTC
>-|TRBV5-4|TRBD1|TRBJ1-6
CASSFSGRGLYNSPLHF
TGTGCCAGCAGCTTTTCGGGCAGGGGGCTTTATAATTCACCCCTCCACTTT
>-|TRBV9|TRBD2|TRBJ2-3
CASSVLSGDSTDTQYF
TGTGCCAGCAGCGTTCTTAGCGGGGATAGCACAGATACGCAGTATTTT
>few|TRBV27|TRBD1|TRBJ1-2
CASSPLDRASGYTF
TGTGCCAGCAGCCCACTCGACAGGGCGTCCGGCTACACCTTC
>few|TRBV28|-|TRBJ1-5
CASSFWTTARSNQPQHF
TGTGCCAGCAGTTTTTGGACAACCGCGCGGAGCAATCAGCCCCAGCATTTT
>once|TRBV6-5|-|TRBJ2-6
CASSYGGSGANVLTF
TGTGCCAGCAGTTACGGAGGGTCCGGGGCCAACGTCCTGACTTTC
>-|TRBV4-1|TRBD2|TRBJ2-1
CASSQVSGNVFDNEQFF
TGCGCCAGCAGCCAAGTTAGCGGGAATGTTTTTGACAATGAGCAGTTCTTC
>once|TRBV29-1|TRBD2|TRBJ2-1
CLFVGSTSGLDNEQFF
TGCCTTTTTGTGGGGAGCACTAGCGGGCTCGACAATGAGCAGTTCTTC
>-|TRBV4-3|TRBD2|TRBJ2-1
CASSQEERDSYNEQFF
TGCGCCAGCAGCCAAGAGGAGCGGGATTCCTACAATGAGCAGTTCTTC